One sample yielded the 9 T cell receptor beta chains listed below, sequenced in a study of T cell repertoires in cytomegalovirus infection. Via MiXCR, TCRdb re-called the reads, giving one row per CDR3 protein. The sample holds approximately 280,000 distinct CDR3 sequences, roughly a fifth seen once. No antigen has been identified for these receptors. Here the sequenced sample was cultured PBMCs, taken from culture after CMV antigen stimulation. Receptors were obtained from a human donor in good health (CMV status not recorded). Some clones in this sample may be carry-over from other donors' samples.

The V call is TRBV19, the J call TRBJ1-1, with D unclear. The CDR3 loop spans 17 amino acids. Between the trimmed V and J ends, which lost 4 bases and 0 bases, there was a span of 18 bases. CDR1 and CDR2 (germline): LNHDA, SQIVND (reference sequence). CDR3 protein: CASSTLMAQFLNTEAFF. CDR3 DNA: TGTGCCAGTAGTACCCTTATGGCACAGTTTTTGAACACTGAAGCTTTCTTT.

The rearrangement uses TRBV20-1 and TRBJ1-1; 8 positions agree with TRBD1. V lost 6 bases and J lost 1; bases outside the gene matches: 4. The CDR3 has 13 amino acids. Germline V gives CDR1 DFQATT, CDR2 SNEGSKA (reference sequence). CDR3 sequence (DNA): TGCAGTGCCATGGACAGGGAGAACACTGAAGCTTTCTTT. Protein: CSAMDRENTEAFF.

This clonotype was observed a few times. The chain carries TRBV6-2 or TRBV6-3 and TRBJ1-2, with 11 bases aligning to TRBD1. J was trimmed by 4 bases and V by 5 bases; bases with no gene match: 3. The CDR3 runs to 14 residues. CDR1 and CDR2 from the germline V gene are MNHEY and SVGEGT. CDR3 bases: TGTGCCAGCAGTCGGACAGGGGGCTTCTATGGCTACACCTTC. It codes for CASSRTGGFYGYTF.

In the case of this clonotype: Since a much larger clone is just one base distant, this may be a read error. The CDR3 protein is CASSFLGDQETQYF. CDR3 coding DNA: TGTGCCAGCAGCTTCTTAGGGGACCAAGAGACCCAGTACTTC. This chain joins TRBV7-2 and TRBJ2-5; TRBD1 is a possible D gene (5 bases). Between the trimmed V and J ends, which lost 3 bases and 0 bases, there was a span of 8 bases. The CDR3 sequence is 14 residues long. Germline V lookup: CDR1 SGHTA, CDR2 FQGNSA.

At least ten counts were recorded for this clonotype. The rearrangement links TRBV12-3 or TRBV12-4 to TRBJ1-2; 7 positions agree with TRBD1. Losses at the gene ends were 3 bases for V and 5 bases for J; bases not matched to a gene: 3. The CDR3 is 13 residues long. CDR3 protein: CASSLGQLYGYTF. CDR3 nucleotides: TGTGCCAGCAGTTTGGGACAGCTTTATGGCTACACCTTC.

The chain employs TRBV15 and TRBJ1-1; no reliable D call. Germline-derived CDR1 and CDR2 are LNHNV and YYDKDF (reference sequence). The CDR3 extends over 12 amino acids. V dropped 1 base and J dropped 0 bases, with 0 bases sitting between them. The CDR3 reads CATSRVNTEAFF. CDR3 nucleotides: TGTGCCACCAGCAGAGTGAACACTGAAGCTTTCTTT.

The table lists this clonotype with a few counts. This sequence joins TRBV28 and TRBJ1-1, with D possibly TRBD1 on 5 matching bases. V was clipped by 6 bases and J by 3 bases, with 14 bases between them. The CDR3 extends over 14 amino acids. Germline CDR1 and CDR2: MDHEN and SYDVKM. The CDR3 spells CASSLSGQYTEAFF. The CDR3 coding sequence is TGTGCCAGCAGCCTATCGGGGCAGTACACTGAAGCTTTCTTT.

In this sample, this clonotype turned up a few times. The chain couples TRBV18 to TRBJ1-6, with 7 bases identical to TRBD1. The length of the CDR3 is 13 residues. Germline V gives CDR1 KGHSH, CDR2 LQKENI. The J segment lost 5 bases and the V segment lost 8 bases, leaving 3 bases of the junction unmatched. CDR3 region: CASGTDNNSPLHF. The CDR3 nucleotides read TGTGCCAGCGGGACAGACAATAATTCACCCCTCCACTTT.

This clonotype was seen a handful of times. The chain has TRBV9 and TRBJ2-7, with 7 bases identical to TRBD2. The CDR3 is 16 amino acids. Germline V gene sequence: CDR1 SGDLS, CDR2 YYNGEE. V shed 0 bases, J shed 2 bases, and the junction held 8 bases outside the gene matches. The CDR3 region is CASSVGGASGAYEQYF. The CDR3 DNA follows: TGTGCCAGCAGCGTAGGAGGGGCTAGCGGAGCCTACGAGCAGTACTTC.